This T cell receptor beta chain was recorded in a study of T cell repertoires in aging, cancer and after chemotherapy. Study-wide context: Over several months to years, re-sampled healthy donor repertoires clearly shared clones. The full dataset contained about 10 million TCR reads. Findings and limits, study-wide: In each cancer cohort, median generation probability increased across chemotherapy, suggesting thymic output rebounded. In cancer patients, declining TCR diversity with age involved lost richness and lost evenness.

A mixed TRB-A/B primer pool amplified rearranged TRB by multiplex touch-down PCR. TCRdb reprocessed the multiplex PCR reads with MiXCR, giving one entry per CDR3 protein. This sample carries roughly 6,200 distinct CDR3 sequences, 25% to 30% of them seen once, and the ten largest clones take about 4%. By sample share, this clonotype is medium-sized. Its target is unknown. TCR beta rearrangements were amplified from peripheral blood genomic DNA. The sequence was obtained from a human donor in good health. Sequencing used blood.

The CDR3 protein is CASSSPGGGYTF. The CDR3 DNA reads TGTGCCAGCAGCTCCCCGGGGGGCGGCTACACCTTC. The rearrangement links TRBV27 to TRBJ1-2, with D perhaps TRBD1 (6 bases). The CDR3 spans 12 residues. V dropped 6 bases and J dropped 8 bases, with 13 bases sitting between them. Germline CDR1 is MNHEY and CDR2 is SMNVEV (reference sequence).